This entry lists 26 T cell receptor beta chains sequenced from one sample in a study of post-analysis software for immune sequencing data. Findings of the study overall: A few TRBV segments occurring more often in patients than controls included TRBV5-6, TRBV5-1 and TRBV20-1.

Sequencing libraries made from TCR beta cDNA carried unique molecular identifiers. A single record per CDR3 protein comes from TCRdb applying MiXCR to the PCR reads. The table lists about 680,000 distinct CDR3 sequences, roughly three fifths of them singletons, with 10% to 12% in the top ten. Their specific antigens are unknown. The material sequenced was blood. These receptors were taken from a girl aged 2-10 years with multiple sclerosis.

J is TRBJ2-1 and V is TRBV29-1; 9 bases fit TRBD1. The junction had 5 bases not matched to a gene; V was cut back by 6 bases and J by 5 bases. The length of the CDR3 is 13 residues. Germline V gene sequence: CDR1 SQVTM, CDR2 ANQGSEA. CDR3 in amino acids: CSVDRGLNNEQFF. In DNA, the CDR3 is TGCAGCGTGGACAGGGGACTCAACAATGAGCAGTTCTTC.

The chain uses TRBV15 and TRBJ1-5; D unclear. This CDR3 region has 15 residues. Trimming removed 1 base from V and 4 bases from J, with 11 bases in between. Germline-derived CDR1 and CDR2 are LNHNV and YYDKDF (reference sequence). Here the CDR3 reads CATSRAAGLNQPQHF. The DNA of the CDR3 is TGTGCCACCAGCAGAGCTGCGGGCCTGAATCAGCCCCAGCATTTT. The full variable domain, its missing parts supplied by reference TRBV15 and TRBJ1-5, is DAMVIQNPRYQVTQFGKPVTLSCSQTLNHNVMYWYQQKSSQAPKLLFHYYDKDFNNEADTPDNFQSRRPNTSFCFLDIRSPGLGDTAMYLCATSRAAGLNQPQHFGDGTRLSIL.

This chain connects TRBV7-2 to TRBJ2-7; 8 bases match TRBD2. The germline V gene encodes CDR1 SGHTA and CDR2 FQGNSA. V lost 0 bases, J lost 0 bases, and 4 bases stayed unmatched. CDR3 length equals 16 residues. CDR3: CASSLAPGLGSYEQYF. DNA for the CDR3: TGTGCCAGCAGCTTAGCCCCGGGACTAGGCTCCTACGAGCAGTACTTC.

The rearrangement links TRBV2 to TRBJ2-5; TRBD1 or TRBD2 may be the D gene (5 bases each). Germline CDR1 reads SNHLY; CDR2 reads FYNNEI. Trimming stripped 6 bases from V and 7 bases from J, with 18 bases between. The CDR3 spans 14 residues. CDR3 nucleotides: TGTGCCAGCAGACAGTTTAAGGGTGGGGGGACCCAGTACTTC. Translating gives CASRQFKGGGTQYF.

The chain recombines TRBV20-1 with TRBJ2-3; 11 bases fit TRBD2. The CDR3 has 18 amino acids. Germline V CDR1 and CDR2: DFQATT, SNEGSKA (reference sequence). V gave up 7 bases and J gave up 0 bases; unmatched junction bases: 15. Here the CDR3 reads CSGTAGGLAGGSTDTQYF. The CDR3 coding sequence is TGCAGTGGGACGGCCGGGGGTCTAGCGGGAGGTAGCACAGATACGCAGTATTTT.

CDR3 loop: CASNLGLSFPRAGELFF. The CDR3 DNA reads as TGTGCCAGCAACCTGGGACTAAGCTTTCCTCGGGCCGGGGAGCTGTTTTTT. The chain uses TRBV5-5 and TRBJ2-2; TRBD2 agrees at 7 bases. In germline, CDR1 is SGHKS, CDR2 YYEKEE (reference sequence). The CDR3 totals 17 residues. Germline trimming cut 6 bases from V and 6 bases from J; bases unmatched to any gene: 17. Filled out from reference TRBV5-5 and TRBJ2-2, the complete variable domain reads DAGVTQSPTHLIKTRGQQVTLRCSPISGHKSVSWYQQVLGQGPQFIFQYYEKEERGRGNFPDRFSARQFPNYSSELNVNALLLGDSALYLCASNLGLSFPRAGELFFGEGSRLTVL.

V gene TRBV20-1 combines with J gene TRBJ2-7, with 12 bases fitting TRBD2. The germline gives CDR1 DFQATT, CDR2 SNEGSKA (reference sequence). This CDR3 is 16 amino acids long. Trimming removed 2 bases from V and 4 bases from J; junction bases left unmatched: 9. Here the CDR3 reads CSARRGTSGRLYEQYF. The CDR3, as DNA: TGCAGTGCTAGACGAGGAACTAGCGGGAGGTTATACGAGCAGTACTTC.

A note on this clonotype: One end of the junction fails to match germline, which may point to a read error. V is TRBV5-5 and J is TRBJ2-5; D may be TRBD1 (6 bases). This CDR3 spans 15 amino acids. CDR1 is SGHKS and CDR2 is YYEKEE in the germline V gene (reference sequence). The CDR3 coding sequence is TGTGCCAGCAGCTTGGTTTCAGGGGCGGAAGAGACCCAGTACTTT. Its translation: CASSLVSGAEETQYF.

Here the CDR3 DNA reads TGCGCCAGCAGCATGGGACTAGCGCTGTACAATGAGCAGTTCTTC. Protein product: CASSMGLALYNEQFF. This rearrangement joins TRBV5-1 to TRBJ2-1; 10 nucleotides align to TRBD2. This CDR3 comprises 15 residues. The germline V gene encodes CDR1 SGHRS and CDR2 YFSETQ. V shed 4 bases, J shed 4 bases, and the junction held 5 bases outside the gene matches.

This clonotype was observed once. The V call is TRBV12-3 or TRBV12-4, the J call TRBJ2-5, with 8 positions matching TRBD2. Trimming removed 4 bases from V and 11 bases from J; junction bases left unmatched: 15. The CDR3 has 15 amino acids. The CDR3 loop reads CASSSAGTRGNEQYF. In nucleotides, the CDR3 is TGTGCCAGCAGTTCCGCAGGGACTAGAGGTAATGAGCAGTACTTC.

J is TRBJ2-5 and V is TRBV12-3 or TRBV12-4; maybe TRBD2 (7 bases). Trimming pared 5 bases from V and 5 bases from J, leaving 24 bases between. This CDR3 has 17 amino acids. CDR3 amino acids: CASSRPRSGGGYETQYF. CDR3 in DNA: TGTGCCAGCAGTCGCCCGCGATCGGGGGGCGGATATGAGACCCAGTACTTC.

The CDR3 nucleotides are TGTGCCAGCAGCCCGCCGGGATCGCTGCAAGAGACCCAGTACTTC. It codes for CASSPPGSLQETQYF. The chain couples TRBV21-1 to TRBJ2-5; the DNA was not used to check the table's D call, TRBD1. TRBV21-1 is designated a pseudogene. CDR3 size: 15 residues.

This clonotype has a handful of counts. This chain uses TRBV6-1 with TRBJ1-5, with D possibly being TRBD1 (5 bases). The CDR3 consists of 14 residues. Germline assignment: CDR1 MNHNS and CDR2 SASEGT. V gave up 4 bases and J gave up 0 bases, with 7 bases separating them. Here the CDR3 reads CASSGQNSNQPQHF. CDR3 DNA sequence: TGTGCCAGCAGTGGACAGAATAGCAATCAGCCCCAGCATTTT.

This clonotype was observed a few times. V is TRBV12-3 or TRBV12-4 and J is TRBJ2-3, with a weak D call TRBD1 (5 bases). Between the trimmed V and J ends, which lost 5 bases and 4 bases, there was a span of 19 bases. This CDR3 comprises 16 residues. Here the CDR3 reads CASSPRQPLGADTQYF. Written as DNA, the CDR3 is TGTGCCAGCAGTCCTAGACAGCCGTTAGGAGCAGATACGCAGTATTTT.

This chain links TRBV6-5 with TRBJ1-1; D unresolved. The CDR3 is 11 amino acids. CDR1 is MNHEY and CDR2 is SVGAGI in the germline V gene. The V end was cut by 2 bases, the J end by 8 bases, with 6 bases between. The CDR3 DNA is TGTGCCAGCAGTTACCTCAGGGAAGCTTTCTTT. Translating it yields CASSYLREAFF.

This rearrangement joins TRBV20-1 to TRBJ2-1; D not certain. Germline V gives CDR1 DFQATT, CDR2 SNEGSKA (reference sequence). V was cut by 0 bases and J by 8 bases, with 17 bases left in between. This CDR3 has 15 amino acids. The CDR3 protein is CSARDLSKKVDEQFF. CDR3 nucleotide sequence: TGCAGTGCTAGAGATCTAAGCAAGAAAGTTGATGAGCAGTTCTTC.

The rearrangement links TRBV13 to TRBJ2-3; TRBD2 might be the D (5 bases). V lost 5 bases, J lost 7 bases, and 13 bases lay in between. The CDR3 length is 13 residues. Germline lookup yields CDR1 PRHDT and CDR2 FYEKMQ (reference sequence). CDR3 residues: CASSPRTGNTQYF. The DNA of the CDR3 is TGTGCCAGCAGCCCTAGGACCGGGAATACGCAGTATTTT. Drawing the rest from reference TRBV13 and TRBJ2-3, the complete variable domain is AAGVIQSPRHLIKEKRETATLKCYPIPRHDTVYWYQQGPGQDPQFLISFYEKMQSDKGSIPDRFSAQQFSDYHSELNMSSLELGDSALYFCASSPRTGNTQYFGPGTRLTVL.

V and J are TRBV5-1 and TRBJ2-1, with D tentatively TRBD2 (6 bases). Trimming cost V 4 bases and J 8 bases, with 7 bases left between them. CDR1 and CDR2 (germline): SGHRS, YFSETQ. The CDR3 covers 11 residues. The CDR3 bases are TGCGCCAGCAGCGGGGAGGATGAGCAGTTCTTC. Its translation is CASSGEDEQFF.

The rearrangement joins TRBV10-1 to TRBJ2-1; 12 bases agree with TRBD2. Germline V gene sequence: CDR1 WNHNN, CDR2 SYGVQD (reference sequence). V shed 7 bases and J 1 base; nucleotides not matched to a gene: 14. The CDR3 sequence is 19 residues long. The CDR3 DNA is TGCGCCAGCATGGACTCGACTAGCGGGAGCCGGAGGTCCTACAATGAGCAGTTCTTC. Translating it yields CASMDSTSGSRRSYNEQFF.

Only a few counts were recorded for this clonotype. The chain is built from TRBV5-1 and TRBJ2-5, with 9 bases that match TRBD2. The germline V gene encodes CDR1 SGHRS and CDR2 YFSETQ. V lost 3 bases and J lost 5; bases outside the gene matches: 8. There are 15 residues in the CDR3. DNA for the CDR3: TGCGCCAGCAGCTCGCTGACTAGCGGAGCGGAGACCCAGTACTTC. This codes for CASSSLTSGAETQYF.

A single count supports this clonotype. V is TRBV7-3 and J is TRBJ2-1; D not certain. In germline, CDR1 is SGHTA, CDR2 FQGTGA. The germline V and J ends were trimmed by 4 bases and 5 bases, with 9 bases remaining between them. The CDR3 length is 13 residues. This CDR3 is CASSWAENNEQFF. For the CDR3, the DNA is TGTGCCAGCAGCTGGGCAGAGAACAATGAGCAGTTCTTC.

The chain combines TRBV13 with TRBJ1-2, with a tentative D call TRBD1 (5 bases). V lost 3 bases and J lost 10, with 15 bases in between. The germline gives CDR1 PRHDT, CDR2 FYEKMQ (reference sequence). This CDR3 comprises 13 residues. Here the CDR3 reads CASSFGQNPAYTF. The CDR3 bases are TGTGCCAGCAGCTTCGGACAAAACCCTGCCTACACCTTC.

DNA of the CDR3: TGTGCCACCAGTGAGCCGGGACTGGGCTATGGCTACACCTTC. Residues: CATSEPGLGYGYTF. The chain joins TRBV24-1 to TRBJ1-2; possibly TRBD1 for D (5 bases). The CDR3 totals 14 residues. Germline lookup yields CDR1 KGHDR and CDR2 SFDVKD. V was shortened by 4 bases and J by 4 bases, with 12 bases between the two germline ends.

In the case of this clonotype: A junction end diverges from the germline sequence, so it may reflect a read error. This chain links TRBV7-7 with TRBJ2-2; D is possibly TRBD1 or TRBD2 (5 bases each). The germline V gene encodes CDR1 SSHAT and CDR2 FNYEAQ (reference sequence). The CDR3 sequence is 14 residues long. CDR3 protein: CASSRDRATGELFF. The CDR3 coding sequence is TGTGCTAGCAGCCGGGACCGAGCCACCGGGGAGCTGTTTTTT. The whole variable domain, filled in from reference TRBV7-7 and TRBJ2-2, reads GAGVSQSPRYKVTKRGQDVTLRCDPISSHATLYWYQQALGQGPEFLTYFNYEAQPDKSGLPSDRFSAERPEGSISTLTIQRTEQRDSAMYRCASSRDRATGELFFGEGSRLTVL.

This chain joins TRBV10-3 and TRBJ2-1; tentative D call: TRBD2 (5 bases). Germline lookup yields CDR1 ENHRY and CDR2 SYGVKD. The CDR3 is 13 residues long. Trimming stripped 4 bases from V and 5 bases from J, with 9 bases between. CDR3 loop: CAISGSGDNEQFF. The CDR3 coding sequence is TGTGCCATCAGTGGGTCCGGGGACAATGAGCAGTTCTTC.

The CDR3 sequence: CASRAPGQGAYEQYF. In nucleotides, the CDR3 is TGTGCCAGCAGGGCACCGGGACAGGGAGCCTACGAGCAGTACTTC. This rearrangement joins TRBV11-2 to TRBJ2-7; 9 positions agree with TRBD1. Looked up from germline, CDR1 is SGHAT and CDR2 is FQNNGV. The V segment lost 6 bases and the J segment 2 bases; nucleotides outside the gene matches: 8. The CDR3 contains 15 residues.